Sequencing of this T cell receptor beta chain was carried out in a study of monozygotic twins with inflammatory bowel disease. A remark on this clonotype: Antigen unknown.

Overall study results and limits: It was in IBD patients that TCRbeta diversity (inverse Simpson) was lower than in healthy co-twins. T cell subtypes were not distinguishable in this analysis.

The CDR3 totals 15 residues. Germline CDR1 reads SGHNT; CDR2 reads YYREEE (reference sequence). Every TCR library consumed around 4,000 ng of total RNA. cDNA was produced in eight separate reactions per sample. TCRdb re-called the 5' RACE reads and catalogs CDR3 proteins one per entry, DNA excluded. With about 380,000 distinct CDR3 sequences in the sample, the ten largest clones hold 2% to 3%. The material sequenced was blood. The V gene is TRBV5-4, the J gene TRBJ2-1. The receptor was derived from a human donor with ulcerative colitis or Crohn's disease, or a healthy co-twin of an affected twin (not recorded which). CDR3 in amino acids: CASSLGEGDYNEQFF.